Listed below are T cell receptor beta chains from one sample, sequenced in a study of identical twins' blood T cells. Using its own MiXCR run on the 5' RACE reads, TCRdb lists one record per CDR3 protein. The sample consists of fewer than 450,000 distinct CDR3 sequences, over 25% of them appearing once. Sequencing used PBMCs. Receptors originate from a woman aged 18 to 55 in good health. Each CDR3 is given with its conserved first and last residue. The order of the fields is CDR3 length, D gene, clone size, V gene, J gene, CDR3 DNA, CDR3 protein. The D gene is left open where the match is weak. For some rows the clone size is stated as once, few or many, or as a class when expanded; others skip it.

CDR3 length: 15
D gene: -
clone size: -
V gene: TRBV10-3
J gene: TRBJ2-7
CDR3 DNA: TGTGCCATCAGTGATATACAGGGTAGATCCTACGAGCAGTACTTC
CDR3 protein: CAISDIQGRSYEQYF

CDR3 length: 15
D gene: -
clone size: many
V gene: TRBV14
J gene: TRBJ2-2
CDR3 DNA: TGTGCCAGCAGCCAGAGGCACTTGAACACCGGGGAGCTGTTTTTT
CDR3 protein: CASSQRHLNTGELFF

CDR3 length: 16
D gene: -
clone size: -
V gene: TRBV20-1
J gene: TRBJ1-1
CDR3 DNA: TGCAGTACCCGGCGCGCAGGGTGGGGGCTTAACACTGAAGCTTTCTTT
CDR3 protein: CSTRRAGWGLNTEAFF

CDR3 length: 14
D gene: -
clone size: few
V gene: TRBV29-1
J gene: TRBJ2-3
CDR3 DNA: TGCAGCGCGAGACCTGGAGGGGGGATAGATACGCAGTATTTT
CDR3 protein: CSARPGGGIDTQYF

CDR3 length: 13
D gene: -
clone size: many
V gene: TRBV29-1
J gene: TRBJ1-1
CDR3 DNA: TGCAGCGTCGGAGGAGGGTTGAGGACTGAAGCTTTCTTT
CDR3 protein: CSVGGGLRTEAFF

CDR3 length: 12
D gene: -
clone size: once
V gene: TRBV2
J gene: TRBJ1-2
CDR3 DNA: TGTGCCACCCAGGGAGGGGGCTATGGCTACACCTTC
CDR3 protein: CATQGGGYGYTF

CDR3 length: 14
D gene: TRBD1
clone size: -
V gene: TRBV12-3/TRBV12-4
J gene: TRBJ2-7
CDR3 DNA: TGTGCCAGCAGTTGGGGGACAGGGCGGGGCGAGCAGTACTTC
CDR3 protein: CASSWGTGRGEQYF

CDR3 length: 13
D gene: -
clone size: few
V gene: TRBV7-2
J gene: TRBJ2-1
CDR3 DNA: TGTGCCAGCAGCTTAAGACAGTACAATGAGCAGTTCTTC
CDR3 protein: CASSLRQYNEQFF

CDR3 length: 14
D gene: -
clone size: -
V gene: TRBV7-9
J gene: TRBJ1-5
CDR3 DNA: TGTGCCAGCAGCTTTTGGGATAGCAATCAGCCCCAGCATTTT
CDR3 protein: CASSFWDSNQPQHF

CDR3 length: 17
D gene: TRBD2
clone size: few
V gene: TRBV7-9
J gene: TRBJ2-1
CDR3 DNA: TGTGCCAGCAGCTCACCCTTGGCGGGGGACTCCTACAATGAGCAGTTCTTC
CDR3 protein: CASSSPLAGDSYNEQFF

CDR3 length: 15
D gene: -
clone size: -
V gene: TRBV29-1
J gene: TRBJ2-3
CDR3 DNA: TGCAGCGTTGGCCATGGGGGGCGCAGGACAGATACGCAGTATTTT
CDR3 protein: CSVGHGGRRTDTQYF

CDR3 length: 12
D gene: -
clone size: -
V gene: TRBV18
J gene: TRBJ1-5
CDR3 DNA: TGTGCCAGCTCACGTAGCAATCAGCCCCGGCATTTT
CDR3 protein: CASSRSNQPRHF

CDR3 length: 15
D gene: TRBD1
clone size: few
V gene: TRBV30
J gene: TRBJ2-2
CDR3 DNA: TGTGCCTGGGTTAGTGACAGGGTGGACACCGGGGAGCTGTTTTTT
CDR3 protein: CAWVSDRVDTGELFF

CDR3 length: 12
D gene: -
clone size: -
V gene: TRBV3-1
J gene: TRBJ2-1
CDR3 DNA: TGTGCCAGCAGCCAAACTAATCATGAGCAGTTCTTC
CDR3 protein: CASSQTNHEQFF

CDR3 length: 10
D gene: -
clone size: -
V gene: TRBV10-3
J gene: TRBJ1-2
CDR3 DNA: TGTGCCATCAGTGGGGGGCAAACGACTTTC
CDR3 protein: CAISGGQTTF

CDR3 length: 17
D gene: -
clone size: -
V gene: TRBV5-6
J gene: TRBJ2-3
CDR3 DNA: TGTGCCAGCAGCTTGTTTTCCCGGGGACCTAGCACAGATACGCAGTATTTT
CDR3 protein: CASSLFSRGPSTDTQYF

CDR3 length: 10
D gene: TRBD1
clone size: many
V gene: TRBV29-1
J gene: TRBJ1-1
CDR3 DNA: TGCAGCGTGAACAGGGGCGAAGCTTTCTTT
CDR3 protein: CSVNRGEAFF

CDR3 length: 15
D gene: -
clone size: -
V gene: TRBV28
J gene: TRBJ1-5
CDR3 DNA: TGTGCCAGCTACAATAGGCGCGGCCCGAATCAGCCCCAGCATTTT
CDR3 protein: CASYNRRGPNQPQHF

CDR3 length: 16
D gene: TRBD2
clone size: -
V gene: TRBV9
J gene: TRBJ2-1
CDR3 DNA: TGTGCCAGCAGCGGGGGAGGCGGGAGTATCTACAATGAGCAGTTCTTC
CDR3 protein: CASSGGGGSIYNEQFF

CDR3 length: 16
D gene: -
clone size: -
V gene: TRBV3-1
J gene: TRBJ2-1
CDR3 DNA: TGTGCCAGCAGCCAAAGGCAGACGTATGTTGGGAATGAGCAGTTCTTC
CDR3 protein: CASSQRQTYVGNEQFF

CDR3 length: 16
D gene: -
clone size: -
V gene: TRBV7-2
J gene: TRBJ2-2
CDR3 DNA: TGTGCCAGCAGCTATCTCAGACAGCGGTTTCCCGGGGAGCTGTTTTTT
CDR3 protein: CASSYLRQRFPGELFF

CDR3 length: 15
D gene: TRBD1
clone size: many
V gene: TRBV6-5
J gene: TRBJ1-2
CDR3 DNA: TGTGCCAGCAGTTACACCAGACAGGGGAGGTATGGCTACACCTTC
CDR3 protein: CASSYTRQGRYGYTF

CDR3 length: 14
D gene: TRBD2
clone size: -
V gene: TRBV27
J gene: TRBJ2-7
CDR3 DNA: TGTGCCACCCAAGTAGGTAGCGGGGTTATCGAGCGGTACTTC
CDR3 protein: CATQVGSGVIERYF

CDR3 length: 15
D gene: TRBD1
clone size: -
V gene: TRBV4-2
J gene: TRBJ1-2
CDR3 DNA: TGTGCCAGCAGCCAAGATAGGGACAGGACCTATGGCTACACCTTC
CDR3 protein: CASSQDRDRTYGYTF

CDR3 length: 15
D gene: -
clone size: few
V gene: TRBV13
J gene: TRBJ2-2
CDR3 DNA: TGTGCCACCCTGACCGGGACCTCTAACACCGGGGAGCTGTTTTTT
CDR3 protein: CATLTGTSNTGELFF

CDR3 length: 18
D gene: TRBD1
clone size: -
V gene: TRBV4-3
J gene: TRBJ1-1
CDR3 DNA: TGCGCCAGCAGCCAAGATAGGGGGAGGGGGCGCGGAGTCACTGAAGCTTTCTTT
CDR3 protein: CASSQDRGRGRGVTEAFF

CDR3 length: 12
D gene: -
clone size: -
V gene: TRBV27
J gene: TRBJ2-7
CDR3 DNA: TGTGCCAGCAGCCGGGGGGCGTACGAGCAGTACTTC
CDR3 protein: CASSRGAYEQYF

CDR3 length: 14
D gene: -
clone size: -
V gene: TRBV15
J gene: TRBJ1-1
CDR3 DNA: TGTGCCACCAGCAGAGACCAGGTGGCTCTCGAAGCTTTCTTT
CDR3 protein: CATSRDQVALEAFF

CDR3 length: 13
D gene: -
clone size: few
V gene: TRBV7-9
J gene: TRBJ1-1
CDR3 DNA: TGTGCCAGCAGCTTAACTGGGATGGGGGGTGCTTTCTTT
CDR3 protein: CASSLTGMGGAFF

CDR3 length: 15
D gene: -
clone size: -
V gene: TRBV15
J gene: TRBJ1-3
CDR3 DNA: TGTGCCACCAGCAGGGCAGAAGAAGTTAGGAACACCATATATTTT
CDR3 protein: CATSRAEEVRNTIYF

CDR3 length: 14
D gene: -
clone size: -
V gene: TRBV5-1
J gene: TRBJ2-1
CDR3 DNA: TGCGCCAGCAGCACCGGGGACCTATACAATGAGCAGTTCTTC
CDR3 protein: CASSTGDLYNEQFF

CDR3 length: 18
D gene: TRBD1
clone size: -
V gene: TRBV6-2/TRBV6-3
J gene: TRBJ2-1
CDR3 DNA: TGTGCCAGCAGTCATTTGTACCCCCGGGACAGGGGCGCCAATGAGCAGTTCTTC
CDR3 protein: CASSHLYPRDRGANEQFF

CDR3 length: 15
D gene: -
clone size: -
V gene: TRBV3-1
J gene: TRBJ2-3
CDR3 DNA: TGTGCCAGTGGTAGCGCCAAAAGGGAGACAGATACGCAGTATTTT
CDR3 protein: CASGSAKRETDTQYF